This T cell receptor beta chain was found in a study of blood T cell repertoires in COVID-19. The overall study: Nucleic acid was either cDNA or gDNA, and it came from T cells, B-cell-depleted T cells, or PBMCs.

Source study methods: Amplification from reference gene primers served as the basis for estimated nucleated cell counts. Profiled with immunoSEQ multiplex PCR; TCRdb holds only in-frame clones, not every one. V and J calls plus clone size are reproduced from that table; the DNA served to infer D and trimming. The data hold hundreds of thousands of clones, with approximately 90% observed a single time. Looked up from germline, CDR1 is MGHRA and CDR2 is YSYEKL. The CDR3 extends over 18 amino acids. V lost 1 base and J lost 5; bases outside the gene matches: 10. About this clone itself: This same CDR3 is encoded by further DNA sequences in the sample.

This chain connects TRBV4-1 to TRBJ2-2; 10 nucleotides line up with TRBD2. The sequenced sample was peripheral blood. This receptor was taken from a man over 45 with COVID-19, enrolled during active disease. In nucleotides, the CDR3 is TGCGCCAGCAGCCAAGGGGGGCTAGCGGGAGTAGGGACCGGGGAGCTGTTTTTT. Protein: CASSQGGLAGVGTGELFF.